The 26 T cell receptor beta chains reported below all come from one sample, sequenced in a study of blood T cells in healthy people across ages. Alongside a J-beta primer mix, a sample-barcoded 5' primer served in a second PCR lasting roughly 6 to 11 cycles. TCRdb re-derived calls from the 5' RACE reads in MiXCR, one entry per CDR3 protein. This table has some 1.1 million distinct CDR3 sequences, about two fifths appearing once. The sample consisted of blood. The receptors were gathered from a man aged 18 to 35 in good health.

The V gene is TRBV6-1, the J gene TRBJ2-3; 9 nucleotides agree with TRBD1. V lost 3 bases, J lost 6 bases, and 7 bases stayed unmatched. Germline CDR1 and CDR2: MNHNS and SASEGT. The CDR3 sequence is 15 residues long. The CDR3 nucleotides are TGTGCCAGCAGTGACCGGGGACAGGGCATCGATACGCAGTATTTT. It codes for CASSDRGQGIDTQYF.

The chain links TRBV20-1 to TRBJ1-5, with D maybe TRBD1 (5 bases). The CDR3 has 17 amino acids. The V end lost 1 base, the J end lost 0 bases, and 16 bases lay between the germline ends. Germline loops: CDR1 DFQATT, CDR2 SNEGSKA (reference sequence). The CDR3 loop is CSARANQWDYSNQPQHF. As DNA, the CDR3 is TGCAGTGCTAGAGCTAACCAGTGGGACTATAGCAATCAGCCCCAGCATTTT.

This clonotype was seen more than once but under ten times. The chain recombines TRBV4-3 with TRBJ1-4; D not certain. Between the trimmed V and J ends, which lost 2 bases and 3 bases, there was a span of 7 bases. Germline V gene sequence: CDR1 LGHNA, CDR2 YSLEER. The CDR3 is 14 amino acids. CDR3 DNA sequence: TGCGCCAGCAGCCAAAGGACGTCTAATGAAAAACTGTTTTTT. This translates into CASSQRTSNEKLFF.

The chain recombines TRBV5-1 with TRBJ2-5; D perhaps matches TRBD1 (7 bases). Matching the DNA end better, TRBJ2-7 makes the J call doubtful. The CDR3 has 15 amino acids. CDR1 is SGHRS, CDR2 YFSETQ, per germline. The CDR3 sequence: CASSNSGGRINEQYF. The CDR3 region has the DNA TGCGCCAGCAGTAATTCAGGGGGGAGGATCAACGAGCAGTACTTC.

In this sample, this clonotype turned up many times. The J gene is TRBJ2-1, the V gene TRBV7-2; 12 positions agree with TRBD2. The CDR3 has 14 amino acids. CDR1 and CDR2 from the germline V gene are SGHTA and FQGNSA. Germline trimming cut 5 bases from V and 7 bases from J; bases unmatched to any gene: 3. The CDR3 region is CASSQTSGGNEQFF. For the CDR3, the DNA is TGTGCCAGCAGCCAAACTAGCGGGGGGAATGAGCAGTTCTTC.

This clonotype was recorded once. The chain has TRBV5-1 and TRBJ1-2; perhaps TRBD1 as D (6 bases). Trimming left V 0 bases short and J 4 bases short, with 13 bases between. CDR1 is SGHRS, CDR2 YFSETQ, per germline. CDR3 size: 15 residues. CDR3 sequence: CASSLVNGGGYGYTF. CDR3 nucleotide sequence: TGCGCCAGCAGCTTGGTGAACGGGGGCGGCTATGGCTACACCTTC.

In this sample, this clonotype turned up once. A junction boundary mismatches the germline segment, possibly from a read error. The V and J genes are TRBV10-3 and TRBJ1-1, with TRBD1 identical over 7 bases. Looked up from germline, CDR1 is ENHRY and CDR2 is SYGVKD. This CDR3 comprises 14 residues. CDR3: CVINAGTANSKAFF. CDR3 bases: TGTGTCATCAACGCCGGGACAGCGAATTCAAAAGCTTTCTTT.

This clonotype showed up just a few times. The chain recombines TRBV13 with TRBJ2-5; tentative D call: TRBD1 (6 bases). The CDR3 loop spans 14 amino acids. CDR1 is PRHDT and CDR2 is FYEKMQ in the germline V gene (reference sequence). The V end lost 7 bases, the J end lost 2 bases, and 14 bases lay between the germline ends. The CDR3 spells CASTGDREQETQYF. CDR3 bases: TGTGCCAGCACAGGGGATAGGGAGCAAGAGACCCAGTACTTC.

The genes are TRBV2 and TRBJ2-1; D call uncertain. This CDR3 is built from 14 residues. Trimming stripped 3 bases from V and 4 bases from J, with 10 bases between. The germline V gene encodes CDR1 SNHLY and CDR2 FYNNEI. The CDR3 DNA is TGTGCCAGCAGTGAGATTACGGTTTACAATGAGCAGTTCTTC. This encodes CASSEITVYNEQFF.

This clonotype was seen just once. The CDR3 sequence is CAISEEQGKMKKLFF. The CDR3 nucleotides read TGTGCCATCAGTGAGGAGCAGGGAAAAATGAAAAAACTGTTTTTT. The chain joins TRBV10-3 to TRBJ1-4, with D tentatively TRBD1 (5 bases). CDR1 is ENHRY, CDR2 SYGVKD, per germline. Trimming shortened V by 2 bases and J by 9 bases, and 16 bases separated the two germline ends. The CDR3 sequence is 15 residues long.

This chain links TRBV4-1 with TRBJ1-2; possibly TRBD1 for D (5 bases). Trimming shortened V by 0 bases and J by 8 bases, and 19 bases separated the two germline ends. There are 16 residues in the CDR3. Germline CDR1 MGHRA, CDR2 YSYEKL. Written as DNA, the CDR3 is TGCGCCAGCAGCCAAGAGTTACGGGGGGGGTCTAAAGGCTACACCTTC. Translating it yields CASSQELRGGSKGYTF.

V and J are TRBV5-1 and TRBJ2-5; 7 bases align to TRBD1. The CDR3 runs to 14 residues. Germline CDR1 SGHRS, CDR2 YFSETQ. J lost 2 bases, V lost 4 bases, and 5 bases had no gene match. The CDR3 sequence is CASSVGQRQETQYF. The CDR3 DNA is TGCGCCAGCAGCGTGGGACAGAGACAAGAGACCCAGTACTTC. Together with reference TRBV5-1 and TRBJ2-5, the CDR3 gives the full variable domain: KAGVTQTPRYLIKTRGQQVTLSCSPISGHRSVSWYQQTPGQGLQFLFEYFSETQRNKGNFPGRFSGRQFSNSRSEMNVSTLELGDSALYLCASSVGQRQETQYFGPGTRLLVL.

Remarks on this clonotype: A much larger clone differs by one base, so this may be a read error. This rearrangement joins TRBV4-3 to TRBJ2-1; D gene unclear. Germline assignment: CDR1 LGHNA and CDR2 YSLEER. V shed 0 bases and J shed 8 bases, with 11 bases lying between them. This CDR3 has 14 residues. The CDR3 DNA follows: TGCGCCAGCAGCCAAGATGCAGGTCACGATGAGCAGTTCTTC. This codes for CASSQDAGHDEQFF.

In DNA, the CDR3 is TGTGCTAGTGGCCCGGGACAGCAACAAGAGACCCAGTACTTC. This translates into CASGPGQQQETQYF. J is TRBJ2-5 and V is TRBV12-5; 7 positions match TRBD1. Trimming at V came to 6 bases and at J to 2 bases, leaving 6 bases not matched to a gene. Germline lookup yields CDR1 LGHNT and CDR2 FRNRAP. The CDR3 totals 14 residues.

In its sample, this clonotype was seen a few times. This chain links TRBV4-1 with TRBJ1-1, with D possibly being TRBD1 (6 bases). This CDR3 spans 17 amino acids. Deletions cut 5 bases from V and 1 base from J, with 20 bases between. Germline CDR1 reads MGHRA; CDR2 reads YSYEKL. As DNA, the CDR3 is TGCGCCAGCAGCACAAAGCCCGGGACACCCCCGAACACTGAAGCTTTCTTT. The encoded protein is CASSTKPGTPPNTEAFF.

This clonotype is a singleton in its sample. V usage is TRBV7-9 and J usage is TRBJ1-4, with D perhaps matching TRBD1 (5 bases). The CDR3 covers 14 residues. The germline CDR1 and CDR2 sequences are SEHNR and FQNEAQ (reference sequence). Trimming took off 3 bases at V and 10 bases at J, with 15 bases between the two ends. The CDR3 region is CASSFRTGGVKLFF. For the CDR3, the DNA is TGTGCCAGCAGCTTCAGGACGGGGGGGGTAAAACTGTTTTTT.

The chain couples TRBV20-1 to TRBJ2-3, with 12 bases identical to TRBD2. Trimming cost V 4 bases and J 3 bases; bases outside gene matches: 5. The CDR3 loop spans 15 amino acids. Germline V gene data show CDR1 as DFQATT and CDR2 as SNEGSKA (reference sequence). The CDR3, as DNA: TGCAGTGCTACAACACTAGCGGGGGGAACAGATACGCAGTATTTT. Protein sequence: CSATTLAGGTDTQYF.

This clonotype was counted between two and nine times. For the CDR3, the DNA is TGTGCCATCAGTGAGTCCCGCAGGGGTGGCAATCAGCCCCAGCATTTT. Translating it yields CAISESRRGGNQPQHF. J is TRBJ1-5 and V is TRBV10-3; the D gene is possibly TRBD1 (6 bases). The CDR3 is made up of 16 amino acids. CDR1 and CDR2 (germline): ENHRY, SYGVKD. V lost 0 bases and J 2 bases, leaving 11 bases between the germline ends.

This clonotype was found a few times. This sequence joins TRBV20-1 and TRBJ2-7; the match to TRBD1 covers 7 bases. Losses at the gene ends were 6 bases for V and 2 bases for J; bases not matched to a gene: 7. From germline, CDR1 is DFQATT and CDR2 SNEGSKA (reference sequence). There are 13 residues in the CDR3. The CDR3 nucleotides are TGCAGTGCCATAGATGACAGGGCCTACGAGCAGTACTTC. The encoded protein is CSAIDDRAYEQYF.

To note about this clonotype: A read error may account for a junction end that differs from germline. V usage is TRBV2 and J usage is TRBJ2-5; 10 nucleotides agree with TRBD1. The germline gives CDR1 SNHLY, CDR2 FYNNEI. The CDR3 runs 15 residues. The CDR3 DNA is TGTGCCAACAGTGTCTGGGGACAGGGGAAAGAGACCCAGTACTTC. This gives the protein CANSVWGQGKETQYF.

This clonotype was found a few times. The chain uses TRBV7-7 and TRBJ2-5, with D possibly matching TRBD1 (6 bases). Germline CDR1 SSHAT, CDR2 FNYEAQ (reference sequence). The CDR3 has 14 amino acids. The V gene lost 0 bases and the J gene lost 5 bases, with 10 bases spanning the gap. This chain's CDR3 is CASSLADSWETQYF. CDR3 bases: TGTGCCAGCAGCTTAGCGGACAGTTGGGAGACCCAGTACTTC.

This clonotype was counted between two and nine times. V usage is TRBV11-1 and J usage is TRBJ2-1; D not resolved. Germline loops: CDR1 SGHAT, CDR2 FQDESV (reference sequence). V lost 6 bases to trimming and J lost 2 bases, with 11 bases between them. The CDR3 is made up of 14 amino acids. CDR3 coding DNA: TGTGCCAGCAGATCCATTGGGCCCTACAATGAGCAGTTCTTC. This sequence encodes CASRSIGPYNEQFF.

J is TRBJ2-5 and V is TRBV4-1; D is perhaps TRBD1 or TRBD2 (5 bases each). V lost 6 bases and J 5 bases, leaving 19 bases between the germline ends. The germline CDR1 and CDR2 sequences are MGHRA and YSYEKL. This CDR3 has 15 residues. The CDR3 DNA sequence: TGCGCCAGCAGTCCCTCTGTGGCCGGGACCGAGACCCAGTACTTC. It encodes CASSPSVAGTETQYF.

The genes are TRBV2 and TRBJ2-2, with TRBD1 matching 7 bases. J lost 3 bases, V lost 8 bases, and 3 bases had no gene match. The CDR3 runs 13 residues. Germline V lookup: CDR1 SNHLY, CDR2 FYNNEI. The CDR3 DNA sequence: TGTGCCAGCGGGGACAGATACACCGGGGAGCTGTTTTTT. Translating gives CASGDRYTGELFF.

This clonotype has ten or more counts. The chain employs TRBV7-9 and TRBJ1-1; D remains ambiguous. CDR1 is SEHNR, CDR2 FQNEAQ, per germline (reference sequence). Trimming left V 1 base short and J 0 bases short, with 6 bases between. CDR3 length equals 14 residues. The CDR3 is CASSLGHLNTEAFF. CDR3 DNA: TGTGCCAGCAGCTTAGGACACCTGAACACTGAAGCTTTCTTT.

This clonotype came up a few times. The chain has TRBV27 and TRBJ1-2, with a tentative D call TRBD1 (5 bases). With 5 bases removed from V and 4 bases from J, the gap between germline ends came to 17 bases. The germline CDR1 and CDR2 sequences are MNHEY and SMNVEV (reference sequence). This CDR3 comprises 15 residues. DNA for the CDR3: TGTGCCAGCAGTCCCTCCGACAGATTAGGCTATGGCTACACCTTC. It is translated as CASSPSDRLGYGYTF.